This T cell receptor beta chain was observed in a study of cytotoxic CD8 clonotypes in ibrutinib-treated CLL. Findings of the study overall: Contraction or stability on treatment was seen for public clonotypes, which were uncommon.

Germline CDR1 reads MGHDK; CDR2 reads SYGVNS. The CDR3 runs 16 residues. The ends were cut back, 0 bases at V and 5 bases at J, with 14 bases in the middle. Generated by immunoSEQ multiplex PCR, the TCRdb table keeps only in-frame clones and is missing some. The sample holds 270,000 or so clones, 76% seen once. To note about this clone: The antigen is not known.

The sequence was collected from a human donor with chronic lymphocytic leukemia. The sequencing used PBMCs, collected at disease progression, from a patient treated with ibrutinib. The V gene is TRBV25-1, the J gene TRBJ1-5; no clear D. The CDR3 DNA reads TGTGCCAGCAGTGAATACGAGAACACGGGAGATCAGCCCCAGCATTTT. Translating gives CASSEYENTGDQPQHF.